The subject of this entry is one T cell receptor (beta chain). Method: immunoSEQ multiplex PCR; TCRdb's copy keeps in-frame clones and lacks some. This table has approximately 75,000 clones, about 97% appearing once. This entry belongs to a study of technical replicates of blood from a few donors. The junction had 15 bases not matched to a gene; V was cut back by 1 base and J by 7 bases. CDR3 length equals 19 residues. Germline CDR1 reads SEHNR; CDR2 reads FQNEAQ (reference sequence). The chain is built from TRBV7-9 and TRBJ1-6, with 8 bases fitting TRBD1. The sample comprised T cells isolated from PBMCs. This TCR was sampled from a human donor in good health. CDR3 in DNA: TGTGCCAGCAGCTTAGTATTCGCCCGAGCAACAGGGGGGAATTCACCCCTCCACTTT. Translation gives CASSLVFARATGGNSPLHF.